This TCR beta chain is from a study of regulatory T cells in long-lasting Graves disease. CDR1 and CDR2 from the germline V gene are SGHDN and FVKESK. V lost 11 bases, J lost 3 bases, and 11 bases lay in between. The CDR3 consists of 12 residues. Study results and caveats: New patients shared around 920 public clonotypes, fewer than the 2,500 to 3,500 shared by persistent patients. The sample size was small, and this may have reduced accuracy. Persistent cases favored TRBV28, TRBJ1-2 and TRBJ2-5. TCR diversity was lower in persistent than newly diagnosed Graves' disease.

Note on this clonotype: Its matching antigen is unknown.

Time point given: persistent/refractory GD, antithyroid drugs over 5 years with positive TRAb. There was RNA extracted from PBMCs, and the TCR library was made from it. In building TCR beta libraries, iRepertoire HTBI primers were used together with Arm-PCR of CDR3 regions. TCRdb passed the multiplex PCR reads through MiXCR, listing each CDR3 protein once. The data show about 660,000 distinct CDR3 sequences, with approximately 31% seen just once and roughly 41% held by the top ten. V gene TRBV14 combines with J gene TRBJ1-5; D unresolved. The starting material was peripheral blood mononuclear cells (PBMCs), obtained when the disease was refractory, from a patient treated with antithyroid drugs. This sequence was found in a female donor with Graves disease. DNA for the CDR3: TGTGCCCGCGGAGTCGACAATCAGCCCCAGCATTTT. Translated: CARGVDNQPQHF.